Listed below are T cell receptor beta chains from one sample, sequenced in a study of blood T cell repertoires in COVID-19. TCRdb's copy holds only in-frame clones and misses some; the assay was immunoSEQ multiplex PCR. The sample consists of approximately 33,000 clones, around 90% of them appearing once. The sequenced sample was peripheral blood. The receptors originated from a man between 60 and 75 years old with COVID-19, enrolled during active disease. Each CDR3 is given with its conserved first and last residue. The D gene is left open where the match is weak. The size field is filled for only some rows; it gives once, few, many or a size class.

abundance | j_gene | v_gene | d_gene | CDR3aa | CDR3nt
. | TRBJ2-1 | TRBV24-1 | TRBD2 | CATSDFGGTSGSDNEQFF | TGTGCCACCAGTGATTTCGGTGGAACTAGCGGGAGCGACAATGAGCAGTTCTTC
. | TRBJ1-3 | TRBV7-9 | . | CASRGGSGNTIYF | TGTGCCAGCAGGGGGGGCTCTGGAAACACCATATATTTT
. | TRBJ2-1 | TRBV4-2 | TRBD2 | CASSQGVAGEFQFF | TGTGCCAGCAGCCAAGGGGTAGCGGGAGAGTTTCAGTTCTTC
. | TRBJ2-1 | TRBV12-5 | . | CASGQDSYNEQFF | TGTGCTAGTGGTCAAGACTCGTACAATGAGCAGTTCTTC
. | TRBJ1-5 | TRBV28 | TRBD1 | CASSSQRQGYNQPQHF | TGTGCCAGCAGTTCTCAGCGACAGGGGTACAATCAGCCCCAGCATTTT
. | TRBJ1-1 | TRBV6-5 | TRBD1 | CASTAGGYTEAFF | TGTGCCAGCACCGCAGGGGGCTACACTGAAGCTTTCTTT
. | TRBJ1-4 | TRBV11-3 | . | CASSWGQPNEKLFF | TGTGCCAGCAGCTGGGGCCAGCCTAATGAAAAACTGTTTTTT
once | TRBJ1-2 | TRBV18 | . | CASSQTGINGYTF | TGTGCCAGCTCACAAACAGGGATTAATGGCTACACCTTC
. | TRBJ2-3 | TRBV24-1 | TRBD2 | CATSDPTGGSSTDTQYF | TGTGCCACCAGTGATCCGACGGGGGGGTCTAGCACAGATACGCAGTATTTT
. | TRBJ2-1 | TRBV5-1 | TRBD2 | CASSLSSESNSGISPYNEQFF | TGCGCCAGCAGCTTGTCATCGGAATCCAATAGCGGGATTAGTCCTTACAATGAGCAGTTCTTC
. | TRBJ1-5 | TRBV28 | TRBD1 | CASSPTGGRHQPQHF | TGTGCCAGCAGCCCCACAGGGGGAAGGCATCAGCCCCAGCATTTT
. | TRBJ2-2 | TRBV27 | TRBD2 | CASRSSGIAGELFF | TGTGCCAGCAGGAGTAGCGGGATTGCCGGGGAGCTGTTTTTT
once | TRBJ2-1 | TRBV27 | TRBD2 | CASSRRGDNEQFF | TGTGCCAGCAGTCGACGGGGGGACAATGAGCAGTTCTTC
. | TRBJ1-5 | TRBV28 | . | CASTTGGLGNQPQHF | TGTGCCAGCACAACCGGGGGTTTAGGGAATCAGCCCCAGCATTTT
. | TRBJ2-4 | TRBV7-2 | . | CASSLGAENIQYF | TGTGCCAGCAGCTTAGGAGCGGAAAACATTCAGTACTTC
. | TRBJ1-1 | TRBV29-1 | . | CSVHWESTEAFF | TGCAGCGTCCATTGGGAGAGCACTGAAGCTTTCTTT
few | TRBJ2-1 | TRBV24-1 | TRBD1 | CATSPTGATSYNEQFF | TGTGCCACCAGCCCGACAGGGGCAACCTCCTACAATGAGCAGTTCTTC
. | TRBJ2-5 | TRBV6-6 | TRBD1 | CASQGTGQETQYF | TGTGCCAGCCAAGGGACAGGCCAAGAGACCCAGTACTTC
few | TRBJ2-2 | TRBV10-1 | TRBD2 | CASSEGRRLAGDGELFF | TGCGCCAGCAGTGAGGGTCGGCGACTAGCGGGAGACGGGGAGCTGTTTTTT
. | TRBJ2-3 | TRBV9 | TRBD2 | CASSEGLAGGRRGTQYF | TGTGCCAGCAGCGAAGGACTAGCGGGAGGGCGCCGGGGTACGCAGTATTTT
. | TRBJ1-3 | TRBV7-9 | . | CASSIAGPGQLPGNTIYF | TGTGCCAGCAGCATAGCCGGCCCGGGACAATTGCCAGGAAACACCATATATTTT
. | TRBJ1-2 | TRBV9 | . | CASSGNKQGPYGYTF | TGTGCCAGCAGCGGAAACAAACAGGGCCCCTATGGCTACACCTTC
. | TRBJ2-1 | TRBV3-1/TRBV3-2 | TRBD2 | CASSPNTPRLAGFRFF | TGTGCCAGCAGCCCTAATACTCCCAGACTAGCGGGATTTCGGTTCTTC
. | TRBJ2-7 | TRBV19 | TRBD2 | CASSSGAGDWAEQYF | TGTGCCAGTAGTTCGGGAGCGGGAGATTGGGCCGAGCAGTACTTC
. | TRBJ2-1 | TRBV2 | TRBD2 | CASRVSGRDNEQFF | TGTGCCAGCAGAGTAAGCGGGAGGGACAATGAGCAGTTCTTC
. | TRBJ2-5 | TRBV28 | TRBD2 | CASSLSGRPETQYF | TGTGCCAGCAGTCTTAGCGGGAGACCGGAGACCCAGTACTTC
. | TRBJ1-5 | TRBV6-5 | . | CASSRGNQPQHF | TGTGCCAGCAGTCGGGGAAATCAGCCCCAGCATTTT
. | TRBJ1-1 | TRBV30 | . | CAWSSQSLNTEAFF | TGTGCCTGGAGTTCCCAGTCCTTGAACACTGAAGCTTTCTTT
. | TRBJ1-3 | TRBV9 | . | CASSVGRRVETIYF | TGTGCCAGCAGCGTAGGTCGCAGGGTAGAAACCATATATTTT
once | TRBJ2-3 | TRBV14 | . | CASSQGTRARTDTQYF | TGTGCCAGCAGCCAGGGAACTAGGGCCCGCACAGATACGCAGTATTTT
. | TRBJ2-3 | TRBV5-8 | TRBD1 | CASSLGQAASTDTQYF | TGTGCCAGCAGCTTAGGACAGGCCGCTAGCACAGATACGCAGTATTTT
. | TRBJ2-3 | TRBV20-1 | . | CSARLTDTQYF | TGCAGTGCTCGACTCACAGATACGCAGTATTTT
once | TRBJ1-3 | TRBV3-1/TRBV3-2 | . | CASSQVFGGDSGNTIYF | TGTGCCAGCAGCCAAGTATTTGGGGGGGACTCTGGAAACACCATATATTTT
. | TRBJ1-1 | TRBV30 | TRBD1 | CAWNRGLNTEAFF | TGTGCCTGGAACAGGGGACTGAACACTGAAGCTTTCTTT
. | TRBJ1-5 | TRBV19 | . | CASSPDRTLGNQPQHF | TGTGCCAGTAGCCCCGACAGGACTCTGGGCAATCAGCCCCAGCATTTT
few | TRBJ1-2 | TRBV5-4 | . | CASGNGGVNYGYTF | TGTGCCAGCGGAAATGGGGGGGTTAACTATGGCTACACCTTC
. | TRBJ2-3 | TRBV28 | TRBD2 | CASSFKGLAGGPGADTQYF | TGTGCCAGCAGTTTCAAGGGACTAGCGGGAGGCCCTGGAGCAGATACGCAGTATTTT
. | TRBJ1-4 | TRBV28 | TRBD1 | CASSLPQLTGDGLGKLFF | TGTGCCAGCAGTTTGCCTCAATTGACAGGGGATGGTCTGGGAAAACTGTTTTTT
. | TRBJ2-6 | TRBV3-1/TRBV3-2 | . | CASSPTSGGGSGANVLTF | TGTGCCAGCAGCCCCACAAGTGGGGGCGGGTCTGGGGCCAACGTCCTGACTTTC
. | TRBJ2-3 | TRBV7-7 | TRBD1 | CASSQGQAGTDTQYF | TGTGCCAGCAGCCAAGGACAGGCTGGCACAGATACGCAGTATTTT
once | TRBJ1-3 | TRBV19 | TRBD1 | CASSSRGQDSGNTIYF | TGTGCCAGTAGCTCTCGGGGACAGGACTCTGGAAACACCATATATTTT
. | TRBJ1-1 | TRBV5-4 | . | CASSKDMRDTEAFF | TGTGCCAGCAGCAAGGACATGCGGGATACTGAAGCTTTCTTT
few | TRBJ2-7 | TRBV19 | TRBD1 | CASSNVGDRSSYEQYF | TGTGCCAGTAGTAATGTAGGGGACAGGTCCTCCTACGAGCAGTACTTC
. | TRBJ1-5 | TRBV30 | . | CAWSVRDNQPQHF | TGTGCCTGGAGTGTCAGGGATAATCAGCCCCAGCATTTT
once | TRBJ2-1 | TRBV6-5 | . | CASSYSEANEQFF | TGTGCCAGCAGTTACAGTGAGGCCAATGAGCAGTTCTTC
. | TRBJ1-3 | TRBV6-6 | TRBD1 | CASRTDRAGNTIYF | TGTGCCAGCAGGACTGACAGGGCTGGAAACACCATATATTTT
. | TRBJ1-2 | TRBV27 | . | CASCNLQGNYGYTF | TGTGCCAGCTGCAACTTACAGGGCAACTATGGCTACACCTTC
. | TRBJ1-1 | TRBV28 | . | CASRTGAVNTEAFF | TGTGCCAGCAGGACAGGTGCGGTGAACACTGAAGCTTTCTTT
once | TRBJ2-3 | TRBV27 | TRBD1 | CASRSTGGTDTQYF | TGTGCCAGCAGATCGACAGGGGGCACAGATACGCAGTATTTT
. | TRBJ2-1 | TRBV20-1 | . | CSALVNEQFF | TGCAGTGCCCTAGTAAACGAGCAGTTCTTC
. | TRBJ2-1 | TRBV5-1 | TRBD2 | CASSFPGEGSEQFF | TGCGCCAGCAGCTTTCCCGGGGAGGGTAGTGAGCAGTTCTTC